This TCR beta chain appears in the sequencing data of a study of OX40 agonist ivuxolimab in advanced cancers. Overall study results and limits: Low normalized clonal expansion also occurred in some nonresponding patients.

A word on this clone: Its antigen is unidentified.

Samples were taken at baseline and on day 1 of cycles 4 and 7. Germline lookup yields CDR1 SGHTA and CDR2 FQGNSA. Trimming took 5 bases from V and 5 from J; bases not matched to a gene: 7. The CDR3 is 15 residues long. Using immunoSEQ multiplex PCR, the repertoire was profiled, and TCRdb retains in-frame clones only, with some absent. Of around 44,000 clones listed, roughly 86% are singletons. The source of this sequence is an adult with an advanced solid tumor such as melanoma, head and neck, liver or kidney cancer. The sequencing used CD4+ or CD8+ T cells sorted from blood, collected in a trial of the OX40 agonist ivuxolimab. The genes are TRBV7-2 and TRBJ2-5, with TRBD1 matching over 11 bases. CDR3 nucleotides: TGTGCCAGCAGCCCCGGGACAGGGGGGTGGGAGACCCAGTACTTC. Translated: CASSPGTGGWETQYF.